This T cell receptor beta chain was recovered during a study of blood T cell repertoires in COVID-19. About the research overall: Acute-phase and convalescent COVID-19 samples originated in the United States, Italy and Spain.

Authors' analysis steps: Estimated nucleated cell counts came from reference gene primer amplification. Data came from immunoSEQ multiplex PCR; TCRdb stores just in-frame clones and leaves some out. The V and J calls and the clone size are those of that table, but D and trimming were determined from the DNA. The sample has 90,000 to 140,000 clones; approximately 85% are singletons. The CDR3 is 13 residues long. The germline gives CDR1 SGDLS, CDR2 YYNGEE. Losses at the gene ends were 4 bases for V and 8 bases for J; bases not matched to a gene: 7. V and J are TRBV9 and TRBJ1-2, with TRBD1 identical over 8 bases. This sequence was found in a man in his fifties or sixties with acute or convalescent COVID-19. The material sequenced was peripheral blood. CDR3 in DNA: TGTGCCAGCAGCCTAAGACAGGGGCAAGGCTACACCTTC. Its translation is CASSLRQGQGYTF.